A single sample is the source of the 15 T cell receptor beta chains below, sequenced in a study of blood T cell repertoires in COVID-19. The protocol was immunoSEQ multiplex PCR, while the TCRdb copy is restricted to in-frame clones and leaves out a portion. The data hold 270,000 or so clones, with about nine tenths observed a single time. Sequencing was done on a sample of peripheral blood. Every receptor here comes from a woman in her thirties with active or convalescent COVID-19.

This chain connects TRBV28 to TRBJ2-7, with D perhaps matching TRBD1 (7 bases). Germline values: CDR1 MDHEN, CDR2 SYDVKM. This CDR3 region has 14 residues. The V gene lost 6 bases and the J gene lost 3 bases, with 15 bases spanning the gap. CDR3 sequence (DNA): TGTGCCAGCAGGGGGGGACAGAGTTACTACGAGCAGTACTTC. Its translation: CASRGGQSYYEQYF.

The V gene is TRBV7-2, the J gene TRBJ2-5, with 7 nucleotides matching TRBD2. V shed 5 bases and J 1 base; nucleotides not matched to a gene: 4. Germline CDR1 SGHTA, CDR2 FQGNSA. The CDR3 consists of 14 residues. The CDR3 region has the DNA TGTGCCAGCAGCCCGCGACTAGCCCAAGAGACCCAGTACTTC. This gives the protein CASSPRLAQETQYF.

A single count supports this clone. The chain uses TRBV27 and TRBJ2-7; D may be TRBD2 (6 bases). Trimming removed 5 bases from V and 4 bases from J, with 21 bases in between. The CDR3 has 16 residues. Germline loops: CDR1 MNHEY, CDR2 SMNVEV (reference sequence). The CDR3 is CASSPYRGGTPYEQYF. DNA of the CDR3: TGTGCCAGCAGTCCGTACAGAGGCGGGACGCCGTACGAGCAGTACTTC.

The chain combines TRBV18 with TRBJ1-1, with 9 positions matching TRBD1. Germline trimming cut 4 bases from V and 4 bases from J; bases unmatched to any gene: 4. The CDR3 has 14 amino acids. Germline V CDR1 and CDR2: KGHSH, LQKENI. CDR3: CASSLQGASTEAFF. In nucleotides, the CDR3 is TGTGCCAGCTCACTACAGGGGGCCAGCACTGAAGCTTTCTTT.

The chain is built from TRBV6-5 and TRBJ2-7; D call uncertain. This CDR3 comprises 12 residues. CDR1 MNHEY and CDR2 SVGAGI come from the germline V gene. V shed 4 bases and J shed 6 bases, with 10 bases lying between them. The CDR3 bases are TGTGCCAGCAGTTTGCTGGGCACCGAGCAGTACTTC. Residues: CASSLLGTEQYF.

The chain is built from TRBV7-8 and TRBJ2-7; 7 bases match TRBD1. Trimming at V came to 0 bases and at J to 3 bases, leaving 5 bases not matched to a gene. The CDR3 extends over 15 amino acids. In germline, CDR1 is SGHVS, CDR2 FQNEAQ. DNA of the CDR3: TGTGCCAGCAGCTTAGCGGGACAGCTCCTCTACGAGCAGTACTTC. Protein product: CASSLAGQLLYEQYF.

The V and J genes are TRBV7-2 and TRBJ2-2; the D gene is possibly TRBD2 (6 bases). V was cut by 5 bases and J by 7 bases, with 14 bases left in between. The CDR3 consists of 14 residues. Germline V lookup: CDR1 SGHTA, CDR2 FQGNSA. CDR3 DNA sequence: TGTGCCAGCAGCCCACAGTCCGGGGGCGGGGAGCTGTTTTTT. Its protein is CASSPQSGGGELFF.

This clone showed up just once. CDR3 region: CASGLWPDNTEAFF. Written as DNA, the CDR3 is TGTGCTAGTGGTTTGTGGCCAGATAACACTGAAGCTTTCTTT. This rearrangement joins TRBV12-5 to TRBJ1-1, with D unclear. Germline lookup yields CDR1 LGHNT and CDR2 FRNRAP. The CDR3 sequence is 14 residues long. V gave up 2 bases and J gave up 2 bases, with 9 bases separating them. Complete variable domain (other parts from reference TRBV12-5 and TRBJ1-1): DARVTQTPRHKVTEMGQEVTMRCQPILGHNTVFWYRQTMMQGLELLAYFRNRAPLDDSGMPKDRFSAEMPDATLATLKIQPSEPRDSAVYFCASGLWPDNTEAFFGQGTRLTVV.

This sequence joins TRBV30 and TRBJ1-2; D not certain. The CDR3 has 13 residues. Trimming shortened V by 2 bases and J by 2 bases, and 9 bases separated the two germline ends. Germline values: CDR1 GTSNPN, CDR2 SVGIG (reference sequence). DNA for the CDR3: TGTGCCTGGAGTCCGGGTAGGAACTATGGCTACACCTTC. Residues: CAWSPGRNYGYTF.

The CDR3, as DNA: TGTGCCAGTAGTACGTTTACGGATTCACCCCTCCACTTT. Translated, it gives CASSTFTDSPLHF. The V and J genes are TRBV19 and TRBJ1-6; D not resolved. The ends were cut back, 4 bases at V and 8 bases at J, with 9 bases in the middle. Germline CDR1 reads LNHDA; CDR2 reads SQIVND (reference sequence). The CDR3 covers 13 residues.

The chain carries TRBV28 and TRBJ1-1, with TRBD1 matching 9 bases. CDR1 MDHEN and CDR2 SYDVKM come from the germline V gene. CDR3 length: 14 residues. The V and J ends lost 3 bases and 8 bases, in that order; junction bases with no gene match: 7. The CDR3 DNA follows: TGTGCCAGCAGTTTCGAACAGGGGGCTATGGAAGCTTTCTTT. Translation: CASSFEQGAMEAFF.

This chain connects TRBV6-2 or TRBV6-3 to TRBJ1-1, with TRBD1 matching 7 bases. Germline V gene lookup returns CDR1 MNHEY and CDR2 SVGEGT. The CDR3 runs to 17 residues. Unmatched junction bases numbered 9, after V lost 0 bases and J lost 2 bases. The CDR3 nucleotides read TGTGCCAGCAGTTACTCCGTCCGGGACAGCCTTAACACTGAAGCTTTCTTT. Its translation is CASSYSVRDSLNTEAFF.

The chain recombines TRBV3-1 (or the pseudogene TRBV3-2) with TRBJ1-1, with TRBD1 matching over 7 bases. The CDR3 totals 18 residues. With 0 bases clipped from V and 1 base from J, the junction kept 11 bases outside the gene matches. Germline loops: CDR1 LGHDT, CDR2 YNNKEL (reference sequence). CDR3 DNA sequence: TGTGCCAGCAGCCAAGATCGGGGCAGGGGGGAGCAGAACACTGAAGCTTTCTTT. This codes for CASSQDRGRGEQNTEAFF.

The chain uses TRBV28 and TRBJ1-1; D perhaps matches TRBD1 (5 bases). Germline V lookup: CDR1 MDHEN, CDR2 SYDVKM. The CDR3 is 14 amino acids. V was trimmed by 5 bases and J by 4 bases, leaving 14 bases between them. The CDR3 loop is CASSEPQGSTEAFF. The CDR3 region has the DNA TGTGCCAGCAGTGAACCCCAGGGTTCCACTGAAGCTTTCTTT.

The chain has TRBV6-5 and TRBJ1-2; 10 positions agree with TRBD1. Per germline, CDR1 MNHEY and CDR2 SVGAGI. J gave up 4 bases and V 6 bases, and 5 bases lay outside the gene matches. CDR3 length: 14 amino acids. CDR3 in DNA: TGTGCCAGCAGGACGACAGGGGGCTTCTATGGCTACACCTTC. Translated, it gives CASRTTGGFYGYTF.